This T cell receptor beta chain was identified during a study of beta chain features in type 1 diabetes. The germline gives CDR1 MNHNY, CDR2 SVGAGI (reference sequence). The CDR3 loop spans 14 amino acids. The V and J ends lost 8 bases and 1 base respectively, with 12 bases between them. Study-wide results and limits: Shortening that was moderate but significant affected the TCRB CDR3s of Type 1 diabetes patients in all four CD4+ subsets. cDNA-based reads could over-represent cells with high TCR expression.

Regarding this clone: Its antigen is still unknown.

CD45RO/CCR7/CD25/CD127/CD95/CD27 staining was used to isolate CD4+ naive, central memory, regulatory and stem cell-like memory cells by sorting. Of the isolated RNA, all was reverse transcribed, and so the sequenced material was expressed TCRB transcripts. Generated by immunoSEQ multiplex PCR, the TCRdb table keeps only in-frame clones and is missing some. The repertoire consists of some 640,000 clones, with about 14% occurring once and the leading ten covering less than 0.04%. Sequencing input: naive CD4+ T cells from blood. The rearrangement links TRBV6-6 to TRBJ1-5; unclear D gene. The TCR originated in a man younger than 35 with type 1 diabetes. The CDR3 loop reads CASLMWESNQPQHF. CDR3 sequence (DNA): TGTGCCAGCCTAATGTGGGAAAGCAATCAGCCCCAGCATTTT.